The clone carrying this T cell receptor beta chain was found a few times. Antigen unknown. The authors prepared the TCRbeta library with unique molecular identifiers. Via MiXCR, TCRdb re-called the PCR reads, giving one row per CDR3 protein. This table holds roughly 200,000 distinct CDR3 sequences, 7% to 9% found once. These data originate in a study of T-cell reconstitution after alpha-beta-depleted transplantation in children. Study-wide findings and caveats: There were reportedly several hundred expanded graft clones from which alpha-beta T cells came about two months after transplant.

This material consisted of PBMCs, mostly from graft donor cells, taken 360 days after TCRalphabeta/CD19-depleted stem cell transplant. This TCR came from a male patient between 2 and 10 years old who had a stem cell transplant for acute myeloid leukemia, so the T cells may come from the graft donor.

CDR3 nucleotides: TGTGCCAGCAGGAGGGGGGAGAACACTGAAGCTTTCTTT. It translates to CASRRGENTEAFF. The chain links TRBV12-3 or TRBV12-4 to TRBJ1-1; D is possibly TRBD1 (6 bases). V gave up 6 bases and J gave up 1 base, with 9 bases separating them. CDR3 length: 13 amino acids.